The present entry profiles one TCR beta chain with its context. Its antigen is undetermined. This entry belongs to a study of cytomegalovirus exposure and HLA in healthy donors. For the study at large: The study's early data release held roughly 91 million unique TCRs from HLA-typed donors.

This PCR relied on a set of 60 Vbeta primers and 13 Jbeta primers. Repertoires were generated with immunoSEQ multiplex PCR, while TCRdb's copy carries only in-frame clones and drops some. Altogether under 150,000 clones are present, roughly 79% being singletons, with the ten largest covering roughly 6.3%. The study, taken as a whole, reports: Evidence from a later analysis indicated that most CMV-associated TCR beta chains looked HLA-restricted. Most TCR sequences were rare, but some public TCRs occurred in many donors.

Germline V gives CDR1 SNHLY, CDR2 FYNNEI. With 2 bases removed from V and 0 bases from J, the gap between germline ends came to 5 bases. The CDR3 is made up of 14 amino acids. Sequenced: PBMCs. The V call is TRBV2, the J call TRBJ1-5; D unresolved. The receptor was derived from a woman aged 40 to 50 in good health and CMV-seropositive. The CDR3 reads CASSEINSNQPQHF. For the CDR3, the DNA is TGTGCCAGCAGTGAAATAAATAGCAATCAGCCCCAGCATTTT.